The entry that follows covers one TCR beta chain sequence. The data originate from a study of technical replicates of blood from a few donors. Some clones are missing from TCRdb's copy, which holds only in-frame ones; the method was immunoSEQ multiplex PCR. The sample contains 85,000 to 100,000 clones, more than 90% of which appear only once. The sample comprised T cells isolated from PBMCs. The receptor comes from a human donor in good health.

The CDR3 loop is CASEVDRGSEKLFF. Written as DNA, the CDR3 is TGTGCCAGTGAAGTTGACAGGGGAAGTGAAAAACTGTTTTTT. This sequence joins TRBV2 and TRBJ1-4, with TRBD1 matching 8 bases. Germline V gives CDR1 SNHLY, CDR2 FYNNEI. The ends lost 9 bases at V and 7 bases at J; junction bases unmatched: 10. There are 14 residues in the CDR3.